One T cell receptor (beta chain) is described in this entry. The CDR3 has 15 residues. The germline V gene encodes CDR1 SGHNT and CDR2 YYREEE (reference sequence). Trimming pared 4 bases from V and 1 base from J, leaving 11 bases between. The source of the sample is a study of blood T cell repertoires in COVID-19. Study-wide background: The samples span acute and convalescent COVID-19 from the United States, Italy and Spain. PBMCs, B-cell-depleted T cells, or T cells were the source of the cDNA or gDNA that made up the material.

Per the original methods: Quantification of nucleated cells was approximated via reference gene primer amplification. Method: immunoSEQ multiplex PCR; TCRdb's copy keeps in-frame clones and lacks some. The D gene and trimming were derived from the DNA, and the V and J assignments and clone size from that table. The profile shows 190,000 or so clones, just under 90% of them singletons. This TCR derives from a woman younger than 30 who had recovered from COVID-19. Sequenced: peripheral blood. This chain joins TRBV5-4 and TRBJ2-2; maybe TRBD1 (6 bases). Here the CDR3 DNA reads TGTGCCAGCAGCCCAGGGGAACGGAACACCGGGGAGCTGTTTTTT. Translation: CASSPGERNTGELFF.